A single T cell receptor (beta chain) is shown here with its context. The antigen is not known. TCRdb's copy holds only in-frame clones and misses some; the assay was immunoSEQ multiplex PCR. The data show about 370,000 clones, 70% to 90% seen once. The CDR3 totals 14 residues. Germline-derived CDR1 and CDR2 are MGHRA and YSYEKL. After removal of 5 bases from V and 10 bases from J, the junction contained 11 bases not matched to a gene. Treatment: about 20 received Ad26.COV2.S at low or high dose, single or two shots; 5 received placebo; per-sample allocation not given. The study sampled participants on day 63 after the first vaccine or placebo injection. In Boston, an adult donor aged 18-55 years took part. The sample belongs to a study of Ad26.COV2.S vaccination and SARS-CoV-2 variants. Study at large: Donor was assigned to the Ad26.COV2.S arm of trial COV1001. Intramuscular Ad26.COV2.S doses were given once or twice, 56 days apart.

Study-wide findings and caveats: Spike-specific CD8+ and CD4+ T cell responses reportedly showed substantial breadth after vaccination.

The rearrangement uses TRBV4-1 and TRBJ2-1, with 7 bases matching TRBD2. The clonotype comes from a person between 18 and 65 years old who received the Ad26.COV2.S COVID-19 vaccine or a placebo. Sequenced material: peripheral blood, taken in a trial of Ad26.COV2.S vaccine versus placebo. CDR3 DNA sequence: TGCGCCAGCAGCTCCCCCGGGGGGTTGAAGGAGCAGTTCTTC. Amino acids: CASSSPGGLKEQFF.